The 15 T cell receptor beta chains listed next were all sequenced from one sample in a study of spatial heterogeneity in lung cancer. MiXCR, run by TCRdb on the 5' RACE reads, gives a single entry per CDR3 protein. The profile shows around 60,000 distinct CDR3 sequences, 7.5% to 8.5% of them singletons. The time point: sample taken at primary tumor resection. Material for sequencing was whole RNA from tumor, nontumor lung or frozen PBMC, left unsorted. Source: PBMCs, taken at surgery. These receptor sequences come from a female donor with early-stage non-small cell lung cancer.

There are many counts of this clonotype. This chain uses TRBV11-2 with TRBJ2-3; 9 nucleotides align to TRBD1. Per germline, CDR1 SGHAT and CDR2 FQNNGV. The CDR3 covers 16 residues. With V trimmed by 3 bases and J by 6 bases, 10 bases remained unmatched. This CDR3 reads CASSFRPGQGSDTQYF. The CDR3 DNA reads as TGTGCCAGCAGCTTCCGCCCGGGACAGGGCTCGGATACGCAGTATTTT.

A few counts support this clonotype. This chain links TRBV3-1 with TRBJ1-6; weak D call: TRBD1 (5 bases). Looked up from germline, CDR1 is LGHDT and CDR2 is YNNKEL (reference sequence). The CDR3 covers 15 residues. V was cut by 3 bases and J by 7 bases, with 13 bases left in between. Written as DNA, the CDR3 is TGTGCCAGCAGCCATGGGGCAGGGAAGAATTCACCCCTCCACTTT. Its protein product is CASSHGAGKNSPLHF. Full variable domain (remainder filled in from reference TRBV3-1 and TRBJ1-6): DTAVSQTPKYLVTQMGNDKSIKCEQNLGHDTMYWYKQDSKKFLKIMFSYNNKELIINETVPNRFSPKSPDKAHLNLHINSLELGDSAVYFCASSHGAGKNSPLHFGNGTRLTVT.

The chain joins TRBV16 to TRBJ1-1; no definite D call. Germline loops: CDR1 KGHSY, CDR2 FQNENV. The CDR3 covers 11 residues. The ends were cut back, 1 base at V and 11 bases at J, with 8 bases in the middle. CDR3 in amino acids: CASSQFNVAFF. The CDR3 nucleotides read TGTGCCAGCAGCCAATTTAATGTTGCTTTCTTT.

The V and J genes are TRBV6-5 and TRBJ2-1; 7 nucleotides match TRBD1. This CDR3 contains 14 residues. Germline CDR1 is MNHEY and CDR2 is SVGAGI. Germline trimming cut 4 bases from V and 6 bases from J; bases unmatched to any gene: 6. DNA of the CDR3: TGTGCCAGCAGTTTCCCAGGGGGTGGCAATGAGCAGTTCTTC. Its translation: CASSFPGGGNEQFF.

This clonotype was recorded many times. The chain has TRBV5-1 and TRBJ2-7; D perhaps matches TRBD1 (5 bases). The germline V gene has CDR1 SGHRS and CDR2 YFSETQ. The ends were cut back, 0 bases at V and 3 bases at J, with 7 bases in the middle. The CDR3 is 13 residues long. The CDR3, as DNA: TGCGCCAGCAGCTTGGGACAGAGCTACGAGCAGTACGTC. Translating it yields CASSLGQSYEQYV.

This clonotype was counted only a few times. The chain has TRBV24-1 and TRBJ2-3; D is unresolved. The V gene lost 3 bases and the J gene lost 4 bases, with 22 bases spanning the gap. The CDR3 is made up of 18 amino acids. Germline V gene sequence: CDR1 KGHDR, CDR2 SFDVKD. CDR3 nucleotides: TGTGCCACCAGTGATGGAATTAAGGAGCGTCTTCGGTCAGATACGCAGTATTTT. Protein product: CATSDGIKERLRSDTQYF.

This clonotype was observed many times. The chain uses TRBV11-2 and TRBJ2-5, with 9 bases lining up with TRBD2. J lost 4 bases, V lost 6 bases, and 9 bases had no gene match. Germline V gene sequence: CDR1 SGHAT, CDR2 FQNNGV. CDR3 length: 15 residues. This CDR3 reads CASSLEREDGETQYF. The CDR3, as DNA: TGTGCCAGCAGTCTAGAGCGGGAGGATGGAGAGACCCAGTACTTC. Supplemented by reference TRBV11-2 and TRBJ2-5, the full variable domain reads EAGVAQSPRYKIIEKRQSVAFWCNPISGHATLYWYQQILGQGPKLLIQFQNNGVVDDSQLPKDRFSAERLKGVDSTLKIQPAKLEDSAVYLCASSLEREDGETQYFGPGTRLLVL.

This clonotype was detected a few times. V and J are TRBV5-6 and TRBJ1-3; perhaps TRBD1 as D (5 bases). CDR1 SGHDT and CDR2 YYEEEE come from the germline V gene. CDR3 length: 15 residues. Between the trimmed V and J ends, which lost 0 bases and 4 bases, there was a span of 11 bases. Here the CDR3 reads CASSLGRASGNTIYF. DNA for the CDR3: TGTGCCAGCAGCTTGGGCAGGGCCTCAGGAAACACCATATATTTT.

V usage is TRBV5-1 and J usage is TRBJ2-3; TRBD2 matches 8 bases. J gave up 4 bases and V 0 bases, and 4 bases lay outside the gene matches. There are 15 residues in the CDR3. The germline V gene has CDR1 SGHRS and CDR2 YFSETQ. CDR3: CASSLAGRGADTQYF. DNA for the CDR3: TGCGCCAGCAGCTTGGCCGGGAGGGGGGCAGATACGCAGTATTTT.

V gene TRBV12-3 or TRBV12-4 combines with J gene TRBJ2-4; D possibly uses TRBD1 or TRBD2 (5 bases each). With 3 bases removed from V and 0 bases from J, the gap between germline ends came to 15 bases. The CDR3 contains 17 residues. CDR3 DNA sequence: TGTGCCAGCAGTTTTATCGTAGGGGACCTAGCCAAAAACATTCAGTACTTC. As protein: CASSFIVGDLAKNIQYF.

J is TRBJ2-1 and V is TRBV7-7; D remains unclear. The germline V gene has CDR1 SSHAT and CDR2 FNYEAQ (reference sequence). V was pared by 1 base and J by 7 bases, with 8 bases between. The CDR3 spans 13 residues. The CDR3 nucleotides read TGTGCCAGCAGCTTAGGTCAGGAAAATGAGCAGTTCTTC. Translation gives CASSLGQENEQFF.

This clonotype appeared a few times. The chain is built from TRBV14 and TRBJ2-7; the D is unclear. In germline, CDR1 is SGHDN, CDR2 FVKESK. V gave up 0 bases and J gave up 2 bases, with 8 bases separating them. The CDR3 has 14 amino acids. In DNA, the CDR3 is TGTGCCAGCAGCCAAGATATCGGTCCCTACGAGCAGTACTTC. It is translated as CASSQDIGPYEQYF.

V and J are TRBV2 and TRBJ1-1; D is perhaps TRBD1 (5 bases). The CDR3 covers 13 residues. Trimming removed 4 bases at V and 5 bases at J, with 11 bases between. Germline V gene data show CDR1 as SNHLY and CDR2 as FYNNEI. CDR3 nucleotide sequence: TGTGCCAGCAGTGCACGGGGGGAGACTGAAGCTTTCTTT. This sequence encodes CASSARGETEAFF.

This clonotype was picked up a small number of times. CDR3 DNA: TGCGCCAGCAGCTTGGGATTGGGAAGAGATAGCAATCAGCCCCAGCATTTT. It yields the protein CASSLGLGRDSNQPQHF. The rearrangement uses TRBV5-1 and TRBJ1-5; D not resolved. The CDR3 runs 17 residues. The germline gives CDR1 SGHRS, CDR2 YFSETQ. Trimming removed 0 bases from V and 0 bases from J, with 13 bases in between.

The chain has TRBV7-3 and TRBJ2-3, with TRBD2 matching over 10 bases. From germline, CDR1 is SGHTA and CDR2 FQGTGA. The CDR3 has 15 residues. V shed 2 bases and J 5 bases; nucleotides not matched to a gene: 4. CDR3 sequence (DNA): TGTGCCAGCAGCTTAGGGACTAGCGAGAGAGATACGCAGTATTTT. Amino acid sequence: CASSLGTSERDTQYF.